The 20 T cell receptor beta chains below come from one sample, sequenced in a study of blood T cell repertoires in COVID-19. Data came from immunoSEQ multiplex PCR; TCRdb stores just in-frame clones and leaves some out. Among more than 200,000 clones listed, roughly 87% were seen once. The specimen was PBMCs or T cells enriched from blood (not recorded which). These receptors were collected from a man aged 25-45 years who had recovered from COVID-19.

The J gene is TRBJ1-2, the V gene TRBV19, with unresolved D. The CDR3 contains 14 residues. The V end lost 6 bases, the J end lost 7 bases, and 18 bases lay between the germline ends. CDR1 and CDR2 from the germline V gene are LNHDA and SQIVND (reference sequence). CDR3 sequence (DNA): TGTGCCAGTAGCGTAGGAGGGATCCCAAGTGGCTACACCTTC. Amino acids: CASSVGGIPSGYTF.

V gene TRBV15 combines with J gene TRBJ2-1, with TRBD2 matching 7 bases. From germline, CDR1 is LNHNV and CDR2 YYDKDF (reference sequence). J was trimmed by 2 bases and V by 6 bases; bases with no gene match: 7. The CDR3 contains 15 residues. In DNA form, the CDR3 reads TGTGCCACCAGACAGCGTGGGGGGGCCTACAATGAGCAGTTCTTC. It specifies CATRQRGGAYNEQFF.

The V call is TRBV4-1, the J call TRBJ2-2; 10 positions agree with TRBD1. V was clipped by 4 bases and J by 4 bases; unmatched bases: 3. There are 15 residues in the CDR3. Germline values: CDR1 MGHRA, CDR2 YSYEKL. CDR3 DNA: TGCGCCAGCAGCCGAGGGACAGGGGTCACCGGGGAGCTGTTTTTT. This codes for CASSRGTGVTGELFF.

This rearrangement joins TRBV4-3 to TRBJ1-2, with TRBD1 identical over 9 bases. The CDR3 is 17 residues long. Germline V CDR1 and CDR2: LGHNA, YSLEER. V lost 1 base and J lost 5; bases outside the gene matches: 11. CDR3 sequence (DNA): TGCGCCAGCAGCCAAGGGGACAGGGAAGGTTGGAGTTATGGCTACACCTTC. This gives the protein CASSQGDREGWSYGYTF.

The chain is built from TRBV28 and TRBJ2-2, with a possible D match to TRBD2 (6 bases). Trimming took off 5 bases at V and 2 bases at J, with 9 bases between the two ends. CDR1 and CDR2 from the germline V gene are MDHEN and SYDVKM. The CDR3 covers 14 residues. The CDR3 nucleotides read TGTGCCAGCAGTGGGACTGCCAACACCGGGGAGCTGTTTTTT. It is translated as CASSGTANTGELFF.

The DNA for the CDR3 is TGTGCCAGCAGTTACTCAGACGGGGAGACTGAAGCTTTCTTT. Translation: CASSYSDGETEAFF. The chain employs TRBV6-5 and TRBJ1-1, with D uncertain. From germline, CDR1 is MNHEY and CDR2 SVGAGI. CDR3 length equals 14 residues. The V and J ends lost 0 bases and 5 bases respectively, with 10 bases between them.

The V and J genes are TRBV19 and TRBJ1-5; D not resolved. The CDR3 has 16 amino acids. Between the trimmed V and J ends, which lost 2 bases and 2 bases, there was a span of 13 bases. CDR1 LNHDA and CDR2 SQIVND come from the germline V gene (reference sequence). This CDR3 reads CASSISAVEGNQPQHF. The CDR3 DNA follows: TGTGCCAGTAGTATATCAGCCGTCGAGGGCAATCAGCCCCAGCATTTT.

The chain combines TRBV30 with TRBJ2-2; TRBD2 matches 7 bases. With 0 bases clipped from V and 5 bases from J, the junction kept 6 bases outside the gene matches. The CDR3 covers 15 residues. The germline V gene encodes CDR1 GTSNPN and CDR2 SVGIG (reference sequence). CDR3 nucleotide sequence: TGTGCCTGGAGTGTACGTCGGGGACTAACCGGGGAGCTGTTTTTT. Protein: CAWSVRRGLTGELFF.

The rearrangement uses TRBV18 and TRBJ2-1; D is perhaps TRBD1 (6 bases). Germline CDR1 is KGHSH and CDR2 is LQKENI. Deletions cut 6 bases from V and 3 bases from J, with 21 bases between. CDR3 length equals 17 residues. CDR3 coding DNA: TGTGCCAGCTCCCCCAGAGATCAGGGGTGGGACTACAATGAGCAGTTCTTC. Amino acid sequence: CASSPRDQGWDYNEQFF.

CDR3 bases: TGTGCCGCCCGGACAGGTTACGGCTACACCTTC. It translates to CAARTGYGYTF. The V call is TRBV27, the J call TRBJ1-2, with 7 bases fitting TRBD1. CDR1 and CDR2 (germline): MNHEY, SMNVEV (reference sequence). V shed 11 bases and J 8 bases; nucleotides not matched to a gene: 8. The CDR3 runs to 11 residues.

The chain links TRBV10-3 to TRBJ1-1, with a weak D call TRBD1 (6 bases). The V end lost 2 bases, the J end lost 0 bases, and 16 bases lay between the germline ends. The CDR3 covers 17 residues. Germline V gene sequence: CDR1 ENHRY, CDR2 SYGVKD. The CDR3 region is CAISEPTRTGMNTEAFF. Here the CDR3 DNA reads TGTGCCATCAGTGAGCCTACCAGAACAGGGATGAACACTGAAGCTTTCTTT.

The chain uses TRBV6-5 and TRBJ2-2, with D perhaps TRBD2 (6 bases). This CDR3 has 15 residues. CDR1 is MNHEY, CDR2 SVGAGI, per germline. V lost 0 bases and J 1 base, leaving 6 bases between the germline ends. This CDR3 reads CASSYSSGNTGELFF. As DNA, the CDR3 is TGTGCCAGCAGTTACTCTAGCGGGAACACCGGGGAGCTGTTTTTT.

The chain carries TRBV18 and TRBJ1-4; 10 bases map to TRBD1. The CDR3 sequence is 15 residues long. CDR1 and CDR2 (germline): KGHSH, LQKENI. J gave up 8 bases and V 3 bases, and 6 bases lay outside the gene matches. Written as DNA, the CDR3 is TGTGCCAGCTCACCTGGGACAGGGGCGAAGGAAAAACTGTTTTTT. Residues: CASSPGTGAKEKLFF.

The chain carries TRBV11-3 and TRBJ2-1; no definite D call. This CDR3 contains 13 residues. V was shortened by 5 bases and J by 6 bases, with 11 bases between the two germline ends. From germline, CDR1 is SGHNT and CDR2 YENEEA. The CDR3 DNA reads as TGTGCCAGCAGCCCCAACGGGTCCAATGAGCAGTTCTTC. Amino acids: CASSPNGSNEQFF.

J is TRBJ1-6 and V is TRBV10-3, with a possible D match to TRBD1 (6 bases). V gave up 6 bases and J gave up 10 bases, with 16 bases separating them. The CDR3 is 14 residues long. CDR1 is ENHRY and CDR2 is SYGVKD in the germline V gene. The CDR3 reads CAISPREGGSPLHF. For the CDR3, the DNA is TGTGCCATCAGCCCCAGGGAGGGGGGCTCACCCCTCCACTTT.

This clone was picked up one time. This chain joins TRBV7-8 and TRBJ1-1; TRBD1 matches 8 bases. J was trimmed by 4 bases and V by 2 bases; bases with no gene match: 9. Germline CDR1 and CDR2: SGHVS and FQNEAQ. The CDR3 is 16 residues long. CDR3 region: CASSLLARGLRTEAFF. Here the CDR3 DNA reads TGTGCCAGCAGCTTATTGGCCAGGGGGCTTCGCACTGAAGCTTTCTTT.

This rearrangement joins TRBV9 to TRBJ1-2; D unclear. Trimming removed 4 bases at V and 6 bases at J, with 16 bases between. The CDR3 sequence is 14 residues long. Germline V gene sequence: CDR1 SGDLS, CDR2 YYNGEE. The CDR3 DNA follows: TGTGCCAGCAGCTCAGATATGGGCTGGGATGGCTACACCTTC. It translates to CASSSDMGWDGYTF.

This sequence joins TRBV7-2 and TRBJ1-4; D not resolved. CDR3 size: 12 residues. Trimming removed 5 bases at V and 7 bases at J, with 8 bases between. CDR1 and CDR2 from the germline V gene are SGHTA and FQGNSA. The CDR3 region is CASSDRSEKLFF. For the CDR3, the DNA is TGTGCCAGCAGCGATAGGAGTGAAAAACTGTTTTTT.

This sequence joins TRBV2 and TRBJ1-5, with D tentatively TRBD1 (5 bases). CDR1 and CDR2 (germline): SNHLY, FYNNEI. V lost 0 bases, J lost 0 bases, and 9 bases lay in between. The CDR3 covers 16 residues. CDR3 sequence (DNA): TGTGCCAGCAGTGAAGCCGGCAGGGCTAGCAATCAGCCCCAGCATTTT. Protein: CASSEAGRASNQPQHF.

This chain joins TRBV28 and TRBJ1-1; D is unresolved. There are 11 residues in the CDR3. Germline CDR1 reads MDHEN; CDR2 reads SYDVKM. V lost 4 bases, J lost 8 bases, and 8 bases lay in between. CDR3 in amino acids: CASSSPREAFF. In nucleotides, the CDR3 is TGTGCCAGCAGTTCCCCCAGGGAAGCTTTCTTT.